This TCR beta chain was sequenced during a study of cytomegalovirus exposure and HLA in healthy donors. Whole-study context: One earlier analysis, a look at 150 million to 200 million T cells, found roughly 110 million unique TCR beta sequences.

General study results and limits: The listing of some 170 TCR beta chains classed them as cytomegalovirus-associated. Productive status was seen about 90% or about 30% of the time for most TCR beta V segments in an earlier analysis.

The study ran its PCR with 60 Vbeta and 13 Jbeta primers. Authors' methods: The count from a later analysis was 65 million to 90 million unique TCR beta chains, 9 million to 12 million of them shared. Sequencing was performed with immunoSEQ multiplex PCR; in TCRdb, only in-frame clones are kept and a portion is missing. From that table come the V and J calls and clone size; the DNA was used to work out D and trimming. The sample has about 120,000 clones, over 70% seen once; the top ten hold approximately 4%. Concerning this clone: Its antigen remains unknown.

Trimming cost V 2 bases and J 0 bases, with 15 bases left between them. This CDR3 is 17 amino acids long. Germline CDR1 is SGHNT and CDR2 is YYREEE (reference sequence). The clonotype comes from a man aged 18 to 29 in good health and CMV-seropositive. The chain links TRBV5-4 to TRBJ1-3; D not certain. Sequenced input: PBMCs. CDR3 nucleotide sequence: TGTGCCAGCAGCTTCGTTGGTACCTTAGACTCTGGAAACACCATATATTTT. The encoded protein is CASSFVGTLDSGNTIYF.